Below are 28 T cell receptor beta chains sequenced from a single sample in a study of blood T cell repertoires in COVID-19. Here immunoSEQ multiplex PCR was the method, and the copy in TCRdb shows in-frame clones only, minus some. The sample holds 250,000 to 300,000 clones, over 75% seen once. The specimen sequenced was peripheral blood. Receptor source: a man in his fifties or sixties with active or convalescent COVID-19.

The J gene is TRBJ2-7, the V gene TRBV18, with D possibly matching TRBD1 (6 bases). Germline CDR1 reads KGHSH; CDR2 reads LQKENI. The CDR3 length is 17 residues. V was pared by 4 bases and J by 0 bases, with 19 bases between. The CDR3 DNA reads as TGTGCCAGCTCACAAGGCCCCACACAGGGCAGCTCCTACGAGCAGTACTTC. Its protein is CASSQGPTQGSSYEQYF.

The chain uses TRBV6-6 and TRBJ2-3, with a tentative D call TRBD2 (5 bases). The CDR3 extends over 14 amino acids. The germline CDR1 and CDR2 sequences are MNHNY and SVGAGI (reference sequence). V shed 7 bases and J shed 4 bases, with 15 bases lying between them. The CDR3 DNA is TGTGCCAGCATCCCCGGCGGGTGGTCAGATACGCAGTATTTT. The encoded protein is CASIPGGWSDTQYF.

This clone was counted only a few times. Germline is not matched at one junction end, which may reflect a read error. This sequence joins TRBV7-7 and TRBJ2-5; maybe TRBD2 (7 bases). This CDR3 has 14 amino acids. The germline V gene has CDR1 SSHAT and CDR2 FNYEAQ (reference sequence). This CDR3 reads CASSLLGGGQTQYF. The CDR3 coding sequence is TGTGCTAGCAGCTTACTAGGGGGGGGACAGACCCAGTACTTC.

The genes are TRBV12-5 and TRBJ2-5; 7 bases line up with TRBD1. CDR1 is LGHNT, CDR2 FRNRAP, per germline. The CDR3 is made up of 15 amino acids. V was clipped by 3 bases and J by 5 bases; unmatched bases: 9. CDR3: CASGLPTGVPETQYF. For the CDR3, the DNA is TGTGCTAGTGGTTTACCCACAGGGGTTCCGGAGACCCAGTACTTC.

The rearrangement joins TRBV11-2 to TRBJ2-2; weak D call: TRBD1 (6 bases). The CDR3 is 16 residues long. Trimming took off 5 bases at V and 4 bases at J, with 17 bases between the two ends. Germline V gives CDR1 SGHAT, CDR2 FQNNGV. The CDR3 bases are TGTGCCAGCAGCCACCGGACAGTTCGGAGCACCGGGGAGCTGTTTTTT. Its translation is CASSHRTVRSTGELFF. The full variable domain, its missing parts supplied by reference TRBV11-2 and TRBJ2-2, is EAGVAQSPRYKIIEKRQSVAFWCNPISGHATLYWYQQILGQGPKLLIQFQNNGVVDDSQLPKDRFSAERLKGVDSTLKIQPAKLEDSAVYLCASSHRTVRSTGELFFGEGSRLTVL.

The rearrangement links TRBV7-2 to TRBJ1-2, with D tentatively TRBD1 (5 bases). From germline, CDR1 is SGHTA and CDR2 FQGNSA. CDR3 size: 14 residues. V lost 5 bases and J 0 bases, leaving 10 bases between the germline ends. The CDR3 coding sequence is TGTGCCAGCAGCAGGGGCCGAGCTAACTATGGCTACACCTTC. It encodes CASSRGRANYGYTF.

Written as DNA, the CDR3 is TGTGCCAGCAGCTTACCCGGCCGGATCGGAGGGACCCAGTACTTC. Protein sequence: CASSLPGRIGGTQYF. The chain links TRBV11-2 to TRBJ2-5, with D tentatively TRBD2 (5 bases). Germline assignment: CDR1 SGHAT and CDR2 FQNNGV. The CDR3 runs 15 residues. Trimming pared 2 bases from V and 7 bases from J, leaving 17 bases between.

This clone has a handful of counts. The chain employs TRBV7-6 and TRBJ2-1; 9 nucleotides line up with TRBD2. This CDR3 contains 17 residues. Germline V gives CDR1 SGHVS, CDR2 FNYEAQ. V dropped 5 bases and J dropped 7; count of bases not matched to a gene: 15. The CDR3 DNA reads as TGTGCCAGCAGCATCAGGGCTAGCGGGAACCTTGGGAATGAGCAGTTCTTC. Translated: CASSIRASGNLGNEQFF.

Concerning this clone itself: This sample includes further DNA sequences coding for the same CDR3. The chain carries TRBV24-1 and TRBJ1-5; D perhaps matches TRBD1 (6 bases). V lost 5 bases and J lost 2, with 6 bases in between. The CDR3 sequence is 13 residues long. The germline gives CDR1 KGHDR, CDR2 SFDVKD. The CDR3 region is CATSGTGNQPQHF. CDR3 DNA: TGTGCCACCAGTGGGACAGGCAATCAGCCCCAGCATTTT.

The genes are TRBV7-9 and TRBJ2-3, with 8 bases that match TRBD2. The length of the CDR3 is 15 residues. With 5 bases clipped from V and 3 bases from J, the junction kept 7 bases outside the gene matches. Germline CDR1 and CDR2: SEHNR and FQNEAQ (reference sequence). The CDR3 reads CASSTSGRLTDTQYF. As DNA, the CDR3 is TGTGCCAGCAGCACCAGCGGGAGATTGACAGATACGCAGTATTTT.

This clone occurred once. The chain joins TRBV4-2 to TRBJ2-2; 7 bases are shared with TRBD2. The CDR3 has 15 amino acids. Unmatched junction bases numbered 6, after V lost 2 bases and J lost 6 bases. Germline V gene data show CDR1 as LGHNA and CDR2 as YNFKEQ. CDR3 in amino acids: CASSQPGRRAGELFF. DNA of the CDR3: TGTGCCAGCAGCCAACCCGGGAGGAGGGCCGGGGAGCTGTTTTTT.

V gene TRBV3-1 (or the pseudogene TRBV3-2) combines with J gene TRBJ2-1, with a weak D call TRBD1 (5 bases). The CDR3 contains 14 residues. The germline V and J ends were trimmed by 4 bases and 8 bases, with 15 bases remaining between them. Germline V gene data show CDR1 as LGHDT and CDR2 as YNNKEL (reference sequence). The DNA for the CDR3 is TGTGCCAGCAGCCCCCAGGGCCCGTGGGATGAGCAGTTCTTC. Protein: CASSPQGPWDEQFF.

The CDR3 coding sequence is TGTGCCAGCTCACGAGACAGAAATCAGCCCCAGCATTTT. Translated, it gives CASSRDRNQPQHF. The genes are TRBV18 and TRBJ1-5, with D perhaps matching TRBD1 (5 bases). In germline, CDR1 is KGHSH, CDR2 LQKENI. The CDR3 runs 13 residues. Trimming removed 4 bases from V and 4 bases from J, with 8 bases in between.

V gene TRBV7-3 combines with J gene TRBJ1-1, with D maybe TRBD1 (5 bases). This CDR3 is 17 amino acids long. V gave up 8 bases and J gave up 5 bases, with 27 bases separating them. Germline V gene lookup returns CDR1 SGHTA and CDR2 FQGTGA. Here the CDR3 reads CASRQIPADGHWTEAFF. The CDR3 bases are TGTGCCAGCCGCCAAATCCCCGCGGACGGACATTGGACTGAAGCTTTCTTT.

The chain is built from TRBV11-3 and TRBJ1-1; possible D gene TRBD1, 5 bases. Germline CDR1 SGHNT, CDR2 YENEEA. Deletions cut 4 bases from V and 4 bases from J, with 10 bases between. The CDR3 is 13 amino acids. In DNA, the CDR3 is TGTGCCAGCAGCTCGACAGTTGGCACTGAAGCTTTCTTT. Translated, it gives CASSSTVGTEAFF.

CDR3 in amino acids: CASSPRGQRGGYEQYF. DNA of the CDR3: TGTGCCAGCTCACCACGAGGACAACGGGGGGGATACGAGCAGTACTTC. The rearrangement joins TRBV18 to TRBJ2-7, with 8 bases fitting TRBD2. V lost 1 base to trimming and J lost 4 bases; unmatched junction nucleotides: 9. Germline V gene sequence: CDR1 KGHSH, CDR2 LQKENI. CDR3 size: 16 residues.

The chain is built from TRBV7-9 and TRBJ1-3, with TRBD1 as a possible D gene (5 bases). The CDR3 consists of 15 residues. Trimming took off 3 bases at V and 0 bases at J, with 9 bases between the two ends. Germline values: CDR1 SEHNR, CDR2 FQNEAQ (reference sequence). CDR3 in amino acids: CASSFGGVSGNTIYF. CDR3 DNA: TGTGCCAGCAGCTTTGGAGGGGTCTCTGGAAACACCATATATTTT.

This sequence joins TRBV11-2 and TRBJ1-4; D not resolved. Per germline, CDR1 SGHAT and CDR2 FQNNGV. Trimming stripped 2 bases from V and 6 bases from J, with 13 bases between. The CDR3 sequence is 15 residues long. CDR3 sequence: CASSLSLGSYEKLFF. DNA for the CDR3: TGTGCCAGCAGCTTATCTCTCGGGAGCTATGAAAAACTGTTTTTT. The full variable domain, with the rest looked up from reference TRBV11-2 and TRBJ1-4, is EAGVAQSPRYKIIEKRQSVAFWCNPISGHATLYWYQQILGQGPKLLIQFQNNGVVDDSQLPKDRFSAERLKGVDSTLKIQPAKLEDSAVYLCASSLSLGSYEKLFFGSGTQLSVL.

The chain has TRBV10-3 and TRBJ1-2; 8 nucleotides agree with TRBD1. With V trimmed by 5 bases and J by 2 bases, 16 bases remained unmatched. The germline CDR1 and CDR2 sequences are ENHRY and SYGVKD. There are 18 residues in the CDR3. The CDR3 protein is CAISYTGQGSAENYGYTF. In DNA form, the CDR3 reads TGTGCCATCAGTTACACCGGACAGGGTAGCGCTGAGAACTATGGCTACACCTTC.

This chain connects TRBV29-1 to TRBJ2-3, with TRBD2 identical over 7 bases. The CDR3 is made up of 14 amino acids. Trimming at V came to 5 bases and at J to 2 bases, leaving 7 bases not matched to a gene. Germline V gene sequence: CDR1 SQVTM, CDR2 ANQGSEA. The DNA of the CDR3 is TGCAGCGTTCCCCCCAGCGGGGCCACAGATACGCAGTATTTT. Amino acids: CSVPPSGATDTQYF.

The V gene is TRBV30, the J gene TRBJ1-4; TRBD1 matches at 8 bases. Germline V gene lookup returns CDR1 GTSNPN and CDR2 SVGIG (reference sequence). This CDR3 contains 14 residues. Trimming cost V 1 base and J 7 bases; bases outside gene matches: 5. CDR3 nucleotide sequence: TGTGCCTGGAGTGCCCGGACAGGGTTTGAAAAACTGTTTTTT. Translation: CAWSARTGFEKLFF.

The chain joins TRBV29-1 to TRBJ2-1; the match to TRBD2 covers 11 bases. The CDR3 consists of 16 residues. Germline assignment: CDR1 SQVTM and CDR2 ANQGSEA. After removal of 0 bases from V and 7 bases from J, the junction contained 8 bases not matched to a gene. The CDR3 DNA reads TGCAGCGTTGAAGATAATAGCGGGAGGGCCAGGAATGAGCAGTTCTTC. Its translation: CSVEDNSGRARNEQFF.

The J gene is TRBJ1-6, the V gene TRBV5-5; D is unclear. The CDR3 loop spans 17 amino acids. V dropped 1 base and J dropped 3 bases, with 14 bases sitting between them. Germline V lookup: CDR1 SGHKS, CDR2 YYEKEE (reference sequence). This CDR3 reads CASSLSQALGYNSPLHF. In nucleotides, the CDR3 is TGTGCCAGCAGCTTGAGTCAGGCCTTAGGCTATAATTCACCCCTCCACTTT.

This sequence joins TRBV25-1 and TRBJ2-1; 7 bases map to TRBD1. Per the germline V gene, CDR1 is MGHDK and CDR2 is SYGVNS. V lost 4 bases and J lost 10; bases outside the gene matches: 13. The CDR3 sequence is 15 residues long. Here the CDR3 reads CASSVRQTGYSEQFF. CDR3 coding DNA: TGTGCCAGCAGTGTACGACAGACAGGGTATAGCGAGCAGTTCTTC.

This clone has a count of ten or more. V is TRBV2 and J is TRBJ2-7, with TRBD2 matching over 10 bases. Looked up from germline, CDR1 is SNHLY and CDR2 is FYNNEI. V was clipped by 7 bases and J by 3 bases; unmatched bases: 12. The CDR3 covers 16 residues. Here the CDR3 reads CASTAGTSVYHYEQYF. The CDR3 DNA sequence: TGTGCCAGCACCGCCGGGACTAGCGTCTATCACTACGAGCAGTACTTC. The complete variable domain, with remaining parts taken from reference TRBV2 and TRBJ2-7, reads EPEVTQTPSHQVTQMGQEVILRCVPISNHLYFYWYRQILGQKVEFLVSFYNNEISEKSEIFDDQFSVERPDGSNFTLKIRSTKLEDSAMYFCASTAGTSVYHYEQYFGPGTRLTVT.

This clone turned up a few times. The CDR3 sequence: CASRAESGNTIYF. The CDR3 DNA reads TGTGCCAGCAGGGCAGAATCTGGAAACACCATATATTTT. V usage is TRBV12-3 or TRBV12-4 and J usage is TRBJ1-3; D remains unclear. This CDR3 has 13 residues. V was clipped by 6 bases and J by 1 base, with 7 bases between them.

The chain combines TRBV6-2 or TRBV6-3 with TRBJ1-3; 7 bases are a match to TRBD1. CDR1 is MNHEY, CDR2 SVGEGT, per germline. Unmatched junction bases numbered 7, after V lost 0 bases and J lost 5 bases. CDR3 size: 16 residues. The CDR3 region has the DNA TGTGCCAGCAGTTACTCGCCGGGGACAGTCAGAAACACCATATATTTT. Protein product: CASSYSPGTVRNTIYF.

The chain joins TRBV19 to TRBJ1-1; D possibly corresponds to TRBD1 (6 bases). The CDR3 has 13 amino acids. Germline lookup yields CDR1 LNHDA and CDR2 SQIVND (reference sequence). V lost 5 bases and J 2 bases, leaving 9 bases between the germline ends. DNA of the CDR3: TGTGCCAGTAGTGTCAGGGGTAACACTGAAGCTTTCTTT. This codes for CASSVRGNTEAFF.